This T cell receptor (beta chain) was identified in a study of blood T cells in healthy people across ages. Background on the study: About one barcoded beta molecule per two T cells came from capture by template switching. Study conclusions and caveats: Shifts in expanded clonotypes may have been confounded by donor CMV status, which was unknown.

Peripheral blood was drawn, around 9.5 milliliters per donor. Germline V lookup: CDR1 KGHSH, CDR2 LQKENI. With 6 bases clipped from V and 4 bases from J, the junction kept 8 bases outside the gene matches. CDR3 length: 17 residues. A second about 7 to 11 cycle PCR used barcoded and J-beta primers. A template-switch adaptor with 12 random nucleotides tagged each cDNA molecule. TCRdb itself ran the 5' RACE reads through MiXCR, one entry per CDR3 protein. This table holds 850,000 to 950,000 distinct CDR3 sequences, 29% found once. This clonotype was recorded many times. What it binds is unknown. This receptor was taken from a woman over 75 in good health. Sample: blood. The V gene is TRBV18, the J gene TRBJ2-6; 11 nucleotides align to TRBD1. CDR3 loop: CASSAGTGGTGANVLTF. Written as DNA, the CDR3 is TGTGCCAGCTCGGCCGGGACAGGGGGAACAGGGGCCAACGTCCTGACTTTC.